Each of the 19 T cell receptor beta chains below was sequenced from the same sample in a study of cytomegalovirus exposure and HLA in healthy donors. PCR used 60 Vbeta primers and 13 Jbeta primers. Sequencing used immunoSEQ multiplex PCR; TCRdb keeps in-frame clones, though not all of them. The data contain nearly 110,000 clones, roughly four fifths of them seen just once; the ten biggest clones take up roughly 3%. The source material was PBMCs. These receptors came from a male donor in good health and CMV-seropositive.

The chain joins TRBV19 to TRBJ1-4; perhaps TRBD1 as D (5 bases). This CDR3 is 16 amino acids long. V gave up 10 bases and J gave up 1 base, with 19 bases separating them. The germline V gene has CDR1 LNHDA and CDR2 SQIVND (reference sequence). The CDR3 is CATPWGRVGTNEKLFF. The CDR3 region has the DNA TGTGCCACCCCCTGGGGCAGGGTAGGAACTAATGAAAAACTGTTTTTT. Supplemented by reference TRBV19 and TRBJ1-4, the full variable domain reads DGGITQSPKYLFRKEGQNVTLSCEQNLNHDAMYWYRQDPGQGLRLIYYSQIVNDFQKGDIAEGYSVSREKKESFPLTVTSAQKNPTAFYLCATPWGRVGTNEKLFFGSGTQLSVL.

This clone has a single count. The chain recombines TRBV5-6 with TRBJ1-2; no definite D call. The V gene lost 0 bases and the J gene lost 7 bases, with 7 bases spanning the gap. Germline CDR1 and CDR2: SGHDT and YYEEEE. The CDR3 is 12 amino acids. CDR3 nucleotides: TGTGCCAGCAGCTTGGGGAGGAGTGGCTACACCTTC. Protein sequence: CASSLGRSGYTF.

The J gene is TRBJ2-2, the V gene TRBV9, with D perhaps matching TRBD2 (6 bases). Between the trimmed V and J ends, which lost 2 bases and 6 bases, there was a span of 8 bases. In germline, CDR1 is SGDLS, CDR2 YYNGEE. CDR3 length: 13 amino acids. Here the CDR3 DNA reads TGTGCCAGCAGCGTCGGGAGTTCCGGGGAGCTGTTTTTT. This gives the protein CASSVGSSGELFF.

The chain recombines TRBV7-2 with TRBJ1-3; 7 nucleotides agree with TRBD1. The V gene end was trimmed by 3 bases and the J gene end by 4 bases; junction bases not matched to a gene: 6. This CDR3 has 15 amino acids. Germline V lookup: CDR1 SGHTA, CDR2 FQGNSA. CDR3 loop: CASSFGQARGNTIYF. The CDR3 region has the DNA TGTGCCAGCAGCTTCGGACAGGCAAGGGGAAACACCATATATTTT.

The chain is built from TRBV30 and TRBJ2-7; tentatively, D is TRBD1 (7 bases). The CDR3 consists of 16 residues. CDR1 and CDR2 from the germline V gene are GTSNPN and SVGIG (reference sequence). V was trimmed by 0 bases and J by 6 bases, leaving 21 bases between them. The CDR3 nucleotides are TGTGCCTGGAGTGTTCAGGGGGGCATGGGTACGGCCGAGCAGTACTTC. Protein sequence: CAWSVQGGMGTAEQYF. The whole variable domain, filled in from reference TRBV30 and TRBJ2-7, reads SQTIHQWPATLVQPVGSPLSLECTVEGTSNPNLYWYRQAAGRGLQLLFYSVGIGQISSEVPQNLSASRPQDRQFILSSKKLLLSDSGFYLCAWSVQGGMGTAEQYFGPGTRLTVT.

The V and J genes are TRBV7-8 and TRBJ2-7, with D possibly being TRBD2 (6 bases). The CDR3 has 13 residues. Per the germline V gene, CDR1 is SGHVS and CDR2 is FQNEAQ. V lost 3 bases and J lost 2, with 8 bases in between. As DNA, the CDR3 is TGTGCCAGCAGCTTGGCGGGGACCTACGAGCAGTACTTC. It yields the protein CASSLAGTYEQYF.

V is TRBV4-2 and J is TRBJ2-7; D is uncertain. The CDR3 length is 13 residues. The ends were cut back, 0 bases at V and 3 bases at J, with 6 bases in the middle. Germline V gene lookup returns CDR1 LGHNA and CDR2 YNFKEQ. The CDR3 nucleotides read TGTGCCAGCAGCCAAGATACCTACTACGAGCAGTACTTC. This codes for CASSQDTYYEQYF.

The gene calls are TRBV5-8 and TRBJ1-5; D gene uncertain. Trimming shortened V by 0 bases and J by 6 bases, and 10 bases separated the two germline ends. The CDR3 extends over 14 amino acids. CDR1 is SGHTS, CDR2 YDEGEE, per germline. The chain's CDR3 is CASSLGLGAQPQHF. The CDR3 DNA reads TGTGCCAGCAGCTTGGGATTGGGAGCTCAGCCCCAGCATTTT.

The chain combines TRBV4-3 with TRBJ2-1, with D tentatively TRBD1 (6 bases). Germline V gives CDR1 LGHNA, CDR2 YSLEER. The length of the CDR3 is 15 residues. The V end lost 3 bases, the J end lost 5 bases, and 14 bases lay between the germline ends. The CDR3: CASSQAGQKNNEQFF. The CDR3 region has the DNA TGCGCCAGCAGCCAGGCCGGACAGAAAAACAATGAGCAGTTCTTC.

V and J are TRBV4-1 and TRBJ2-6, with 7 nucleotides matching TRBD2. This CDR3 has 16 amino acids. Per the germline V gene, CDR1 is MGHRA and CDR2 is YSYEKL. V lost 1 base, J lost 4 bases, and 4 bases stayed unmatched. This CDR3 reads CASSQVAGAGANVLTF. DNA for the CDR3: TGCGCCAGCAGCCAAGTAGCGGGTGCAGGGGCCAACGTCCTGACTTTC.

The chain is built from TRBV7-9 and TRBJ1-5, with D unclear. Trimming left V 1 base short and J 6 bases short, with 10 bases between. CDR3 length: 14 amino acids. Germline lookup yields CDR1 SEHNR and CDR2 FQNEAQ (reference sequence). The DNA for the CDR3 is TGTGCCAGCAGCTTAGGAGGCGCGACTCAGCCCCAGCATTTT. Translated: CASSLGGATQPQHF. The full variable domain, completed using reference TRBV7-9 and TRBJ1-5, is DTGVSQNPRHKITKRGQNVTFRCDPISEHNRLYWYRQTLGQGPEFLTYFQNEAQLEKSRLLSDRFSAERPKGSFSTLEIQRTEQGDSAMYLCASSLGGATQPQHFGDGTRLSIL.

The chain combines TRBV7-9 with TRBJ1-2; tentatively, D is TRBD1 (6 bases). The CDR3 length is 19 residues. The germline CDR1 and CDR2 sequences are SEHNR and FQNEAQ (reference sequence). Trimming took off 0 bases at V and 3 bases at J, with 23 bases between the two ends. The CDR3 region has the DNA TGTGCCAGCAGCTTAGCGTCCGGGGGGGCCCCTCCCCTACACTATGGCTACACCTTC. Protein: CASSLASGGAPPLHYGYTF.

The rearrangement uses TRBV6-5 and TRBJ1-5, with 8 bases lining up with TRBD1. V was pared by 6 bases and J by 6 bases, with 10 bases of the junction left unmatched. The germline CDR1 and CDR2 sequences are MNHEY and SVGAGI. There are 15 residues in the CDR3. CDR3 nucleotide sequence: TGTGCCAGCAGCCCTGACAGGGGTTTTGGTCAGCCCCAGCATTTT. As protein: CASSPDRGFGQPQHF.

The chain employs TRBV4-2 and TRBJ2-7; possibly TRBD2 for D (6 bases). Germline V gene sequence: CDR1 LGHNA, CDR2 YNFKEQ. This CDR3 is built from 15 residues. The V end was cut by 1 base, the J end by 2 bases, with 12 bases between. The CDR3 coding sequence is TGTGCCAGCAGCCAAGTTTTAGCGGAGGCCTACGAGCAGTACTTC. Translated, it gives CASSQVLAEAYEQYF.

This chain links TRBV2 with TRBJ2-1; TRBD1 matches at 9 bases. Trimming took 7 bases from V and 5 from J; bases not matched to a gene: 9. Looked up from germline, CDR1 is SNHLY and CDR2 is FYNNEI. The CDR3 covers 15 residues. CDR3 region: CASTTQGAKNNEQFF. The CDR3 nucleotides are TGTGCCAGCACCACACAGGGGGCGAAGAACAATGAGCAGTTCTTC.

The V gene is TRBV28, the J gene TRBJ2-7, with D possibly matching TRBD1 (6 bases). The germline CDR1 and CDR2 sequences are MDHEN and SYDVKM. The CDR3 contains 15 residues. V lost 7 bases and J 0 bases, leaving 16 bases between the germline ends. CDR3 nucleotide sequence: TGTGCCAGCACCCTGGGAACAGGGAGCTCCTACGAGCAGTACTTC. Protein: CASTLGTGSSYEQYF.

The chain links TRBV2 to TRBJ2-7; 8 bases align to TRBD1. The germline V gene has CDR1 SNHLY and CDR2 FYNNEI. CDR3 length: 13 residues. The V segment lost 6 bases and the J segment 3 bases; nucleotides outside the gene matches: 4. CDR3 region: CASRLGQGYEQYF. In DNA, the CDR3 is TGTGCCAGCAGGTTAGGACAGGGCTACGAGCAGTACTTC.

The V and J genes are TRBV5-6 and TRBJ2-5; 8 bases agree with TRBD2. The CDR3 consists of 15 residues. Germline assignment: CDR1 SGHDT and CDR2 YYEEEE. Losses at the gene ends were 1 base for V and 4 bases for J; bases not matched to a gene: 6. The CDR3 DNA sequence: TGTGCCAGCAGCTTGAAGGCGGGGGGAGGAGAGACCCAGTACTTC. Translation: CASSLKAGGGETQYF.

This chain links TRBV29-1 with TRBJ2-3, with D perhaps matching TRBD1 (5 bases). Germline CDR1 reads SQVTM; CDR2 reads ANQGSEA. The CDR3 extends over 14 amino acids. Trimming shortened V by 0 bases and J by 10 bases, and 17 bases separated the two germline ends. The CDR3 is CSVEEDKNFMAQYF. The CDR3 DNA is TGCAGCGTTGAAGAGGACAAAAACTTTATGGCGCAGTATTTT.